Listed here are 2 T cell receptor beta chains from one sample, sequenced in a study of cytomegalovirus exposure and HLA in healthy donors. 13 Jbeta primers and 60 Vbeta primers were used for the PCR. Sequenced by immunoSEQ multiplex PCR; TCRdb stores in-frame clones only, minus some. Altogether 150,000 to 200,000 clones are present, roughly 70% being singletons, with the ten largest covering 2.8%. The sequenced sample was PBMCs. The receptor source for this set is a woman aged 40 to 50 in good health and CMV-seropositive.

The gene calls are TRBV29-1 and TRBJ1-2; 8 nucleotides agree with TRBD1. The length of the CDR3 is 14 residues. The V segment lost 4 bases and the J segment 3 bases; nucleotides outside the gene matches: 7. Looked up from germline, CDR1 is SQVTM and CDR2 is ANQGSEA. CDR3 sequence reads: CSVAEQGADYGYTF. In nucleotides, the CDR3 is TGCAGCGTTGCAGAGCAGGGGGCGGACTATGGCTACACCTTC.

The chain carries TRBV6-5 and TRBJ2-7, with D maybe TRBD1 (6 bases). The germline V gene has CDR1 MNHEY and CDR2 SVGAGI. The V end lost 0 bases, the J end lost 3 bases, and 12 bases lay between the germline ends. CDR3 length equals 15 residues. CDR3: CASSYSTQGIYEQYF. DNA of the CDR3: TGTGCCAGCAGTTACTCGACGCAGGGGATCTACGAGCAGTACTTC.